This paragraph reports one TCR beta chain. Its antigen remains unidentified. Only in-frame clones appear in the TCRdb table, and some are missing; sequencing was by immunoSEQ multiplex PCR. The repertoire holds over 2,000,000 clones, with around 93% as singletons. Naive CD8 cells were CD45RO-negative, positively selected for CCR7, excluding terminally differentiated effector memory CD45RA+ cells. The source of the sample is a study of shared clonotypes between healthy human individuals. Across the whole study: Each donor's CD8 memory used one plate, CD8 naive two, each CD4 subset three. Points from the study as a whole: A small donor pool kept down the genetic and exposure-history diversity that was represented.

The clonotype originates from a young man in good health. Some clones in this sample may be carry-over from other donors' samples. The material sequenced was naive CD8+ T cells from PBMCs.

The CDR3: CASSPWTSGKASEQFF. CDR3 coding DNA: TGTGCCAGCAGTCCTTGGACTAGCGGGAAGGCTAGTGAGCAGTTCTTC. The chain recombines TRBV28 with TRBJ2-1; the match to TRBD2 covers 12 bases. From germline, CDR1 is MDHEN and CDR2 SYDVKM. V lost 5 bases to trimming and J lost 9 bases; unmatched junction nucleotides: 11. The CDR3 contains 16 residues.